This T cell receptor (beta chain) was recovered during a study of STAT5B mutations in CD4+ large granular lymphocyte leukemia. Study-level findings and limits: The CD4+ versus CD8+ T-LGLL clonality difference may reflect limited sample size. Compared with healthy controls (2/35), patient top clones favored TRBV06 (8/27). About 26% of private leukemic clonotypes occurred rarely in other patients' non-leukemic repertoires.

Deletions cut 5 bases from V and 0 bases from J, with 11 bases between. CDR3 size: 15 residues. CDR1 is SEHNR and CDR2 is FQNEAQ in the germline V gene (reference sequence). The assay was run at survey level. Sequencing used immunoSEQ multiplex PCR; TCRdb keeps in-frame clones, though not all of them. The data show roughly 48,000 clones, 55% to 75% seen once. Note on this clone: Its antigen is not known.

The TCR sequence derives from a human donor in good health. Source material: CD4+ T cells from blood buffy coats. This sequence joins TRBV7-9 and TRBJ1-3; D not certain. CDR3: CASSPTDFSGNTIYF. In DNA form, the CDR3 reads TGTGCCAGCAGCCCTACAGATTTCTCTGGAAACACCATATATTTT.